This T cell receptor (beta chain) was documented in a study of blood T cell repertoires in COVID-19. Study context: T cells, B-cell-depleted T cells, or PBMCs provided the cDNA or gDNA that served as material.

Source study methods: Counts of nucleated cells, estimated from reference gene primer amplification, were obtained. Here immunoSEQ multiplex PCR was the method, and the copy in TCRdb shows in-frame clones only, minus some. V, J and clone size derive from that table, while D and trimming were established from the DNA sequence. Among approximately 250,000 clones listed, around 82% were seen once. CDR1 and CDR2 from the germline V gene are SQVTM and ANQGSEA. Trimming left V 4 bases short and J 7 bases short, with 7 bases between. The CDR3 loop spans 10 amino acids. The receptor's source is a human donor in a cohort sampled during active COVID-19. Sequencing was done on a sample of peripheral blood. The chain couples TRBV29-1 to TRBJ1-2; D is ambiguous. The CDR3 DNA reads as TGCAGCGTTGTAGGAGGTGGCTACACCTTC. It encodes CSVVGGGYTF.